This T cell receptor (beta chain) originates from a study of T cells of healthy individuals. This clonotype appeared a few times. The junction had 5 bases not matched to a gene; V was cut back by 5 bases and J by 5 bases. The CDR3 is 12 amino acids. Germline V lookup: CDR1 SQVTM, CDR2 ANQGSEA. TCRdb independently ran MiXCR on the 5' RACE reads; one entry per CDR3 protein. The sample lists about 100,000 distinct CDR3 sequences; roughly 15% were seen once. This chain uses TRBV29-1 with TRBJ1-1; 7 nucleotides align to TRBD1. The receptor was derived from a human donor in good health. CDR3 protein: CSVSPGGTEAFF. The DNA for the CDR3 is TGCAGCGTTAGCCCAGGGGGGACTGAAGCTTTCTTT.